The T cell receptor (beta chain) under discussion was sequenced for a study of cytomegalovirus exposure and HLA in healthy donors. Repertoires were generated with immunoSEQ multiplex PCR, while TCRdb's copy carries only in-frame clones and drops some. This table holds 150,000 to 200,000 clones, more than 70% found once. To note about this clone: Its target is not known.

The length of the CDR3 is 17 residues. CDR1 and CDR2 from the germline V gene are LNHDA and SQIVND (reference sequence). The V end was cut by 1 base, the J end by 1 base, with 16 bases between. General study points: There were some public TCRs occurring in many donors, but most TCR sequences were rare.

Sequenced sample: PBMCs. This chain uses TRBV19 with TRBJ2-5; perhaps TRBD1 as D (5 bases). This TCR was sampled from a man younger than 45 in good health and CMV-seropositive. The CDR3 DNA is TGTGCCAGTAGTATAGTCCCATCCGGACAAGGCCAAGAGACCCAGTACTTC. As protein: CASSIVPSGQGQETQYF.